Following are 23 T cell receptor beta chains from one sample sequenced in a study of T cells in Graves' hyperthyroidism and ophthalmopathy. RNA transcripts yielded amplified TCR beta CDR3 regions. First-round RT-PCR of the TCR CDR3 relied on the HTBI primer set. TCRdb analysed the multiplex PCR reads with MiXCR anew, one entry per CDR3 protein. The sample consists of roughly 500,000 distinct CDR3 sequences, about 45% of them appearing once. Sequenced input: peripheral blood or thyroid tissue (not recorded which). All receptors derive from an adult woman with Graves' disease, either hyperthyroidism or ophthalmopathy (not recorded which).

J is TRBJ1-5 and V is TRBV7-2; the match to TRBD1 covers 10 bases. Germline CDR1 SGHTA, CDR2 FQGNSA. The CDR3 is 15 amino acids. J was trimmed by 5 bases and V by 5 bases; bases with no gene match: 6. CDR3 in amino acids: CASSPTGTGDQPQHF. The CDR3 nucleotides read TGTGCCAGCAGCCCCACCGGGACAGGGGATCAGCCCCAGCATTTT. Full variable domain (remainder filled in from reference TRBV7-2 and TRBJ1-5): GAGVSQSPSNKVTEKGKDVELRCDPISGHTALYWYRQSLGQGLEFLIYFQGNSAPDKSGLPSDRFSAERTGGSVSTLTIQRTQQEDSAVYLCASSPTGTGDQPQHFGDGTRLSIL.

On this clonotype itself: A much larger clone is a single base away; this may be a read error. The chain uses TRBV7-2 and TRBJ2-2; TRBD2 matches 9 bases. The CDR3 totals 15 residues. The germline CDR1 and CDR2 sequences are SGHTA and FQGNSA. V shed 5 bases, J shed 6 bases, and the junction held 7 bases outside the gene matches. The CDR3 DNA reads TGTGCCAGCAGCCGAAGCGGGGGGATCTCCGGGGAGCTGTTTTTT. Protein: CASSRSGGISGELFF.

Worth noting for this clonotype: The conserved final phenylalanine or tryptophan is absent from the CDR3, which likely points to a read error. No DNA is shown, since the ends of the CDR3 on it are uncertain; the CDR3 is the one TCRdb lists. This sequence joins TRBV10-3 and TRBJ2-5. The germline V gene encodes CDR1 ENHRY and CDR2 SYGVKD. The CDR3 extends over 13 residues, inclusive of both ends. CDR3: CGTSGSYGYTFGS.

The CDR3 DNA is TGCAGTGCTAGAGATTGGACAGGGGAAGAGACCCAGCATTTT. It translates to CSARDWTGEETQHF. This chain joins TRBV20-1 and TRBJ1-5, with 9 positions matching TRBD1. After removal of 0 bases from V and 11 bases from J, the junction contained 8 bases not matched to a gene. The CDR3 is made up of 14 amino acids. Looked up from germline, CDR1 is DFQATT and CDR2 is SNEGSKA (reference sequence).

The chain recombines TRBV20-1 with TRBJ1-5; D is possibly TRBD1 (5 bases). This CDR3 is built from 16 residues. CDR1 DFQATT and CDR2 SNEGSKA come from the germline V gene (reference sequence). Trimming took off 2 bases at V and 0 bases at J, with 14 bases between the two ends. The CDR3 region has the DNA TGCAGTGCTAGAAGCGGGAGGGGATATAGCAATCAGCCCCAGCATTTT. This encodes CSARSGRGYSNQPQHF.

The V gene is TRBV7-2, the J gene TRBJ2-7; 9 bases fit TRBD1. In germline, CDR1 is SGHTA, CDR2 FQGNSA. The CDR3 spans 15 residues. Trimming removed 8 bases from V and 3 bases from J; junction bases left unmatched: 11. The CDR3 reads CASSQGTGIFYEQYF. The DNA for the CDR3 is TGTGCCAGCTCACAAGGGACAGGGATCTTCTACGAGCAGTACTTC.

A few counts support this clonotype. The chain carries TRBV5-1 and TRBJ1-1; maybe TRBD1 (5 bases). Germline-derived CDR1 and CDR2 are SGHRS and YFSETQ. V dropped 0 bases and J dropped 4 bases, with 13 bases sitting between them. The CDR3 length is 15 residues. This CDR3 reads CASSLAQGDGTEAFF. Here the CDR3 DNA reads TGCGCCAGCAGCTTGGCCCAGGGAGATGGCACTGAAGCTTTCTTT.

The chain joins TRBV9 to TRBJ1-6; TRBD1 aligns across 7 bases. The germline V gene has CDR1 SGDLS and CDR2 YYNGEE. Trimming at V came to 3 bases and at J to 10 bases, leaving 7 bases not matched to a gene. CDR3 length: 14 amino acids. The CDR3 here is CASSARGSGSPLHF. The CDR3 DNA follows: TGTGCCAGCAGCGCCAGGGGGTCCGGATCACCCCTCCACTTT.

The chain couples TRBV2 to TRBJ1-2; D is unresolved. The CDR3 length is 11 residues. CDR1 is SNHLY and CDR2 is FYNNEI in the germline V gene. Trimming removed 3 bases at V and 7 bases at J, with 6 bases between. The CDR3: CASSDRPGYTF. The CDR3 bases are TGTGCCAGCAGTGACAGACCTGGCTACACCTTC.

Worth noting for this clonotype: Compared with germline, one end of the junction differs, possibly owing to a read error. This chain uses TRBV15 with TRBJ1-1, with D hard to call. The V gene's germline CDR1 is LNHNV and CDR2 YYDKDF (reference sequence). The CDR3 loop spans 16 amino acids. The CDR3 region has the DNA TGTGCCACCAGCAGAGATCGCGGCAGCCCTTTCACTGAAGCTTCCTTT. This sequence encodes CATSRDRGSPFTEASF.

Ten or more counts support this clonotype. CDR3 sequence: CASSPRLAGREQYF. The CDR3 DNA reads as TGTGCCAGCAGTCCCCGCTTAGCCGGCCGGGAGCAGTACTTC. The chain couples TRBV12-3 or TRBV12-4 to TRBJ2-7, with D hard to call. The CDR3 loop spans 14 amino acids. The V and J ends lost 5 bases and 7 bases respectively, with 18 bases between them.

The CDR3 region is CATARGGNQPQHF. CDR3 DNA: TGTGCCACCGCGAGGGGGGGAAATCAGCCCCAGCATTTT. The chain employs TRBV10-3 and TRBJ1-5; TRBD1 is a possible D gene (6 bases). From germline, CDR1 is ENHRY and CDR2 SYGVKD. This CDR3 contains 13 residues. V lost 10 bases and J 4 bases, leaving 14 bases between the germline ends.

There are a few counts of this clonotype. This chain links TRBV6-1 with TRBJ1-2; 9 positions match TRBD1. The germline V gene has CDR1 MNHNS and CDR2 SASEGT. The CDR3 consists of 15 residues. J lost 5 bases, V lost 5 bases, and 9 bases had no gene match. DNA for the CDR3: TGTGCCAGCAGTAAGCCGGGACAGGGTAAATATGGCTACACCTTC. Amino acids: CASSKPGQGKYGYTF.

This clonotype has just a few counts. This chain uses TRBV3-1 with TRBJ1-2; D is ambiguous. CDR3 size: 16 residues. Trimming took 4 bases from V and 3 from J, leaving 18 bases between them. The V gene's germline CDR1 is LGHDT and CDR2 YNNKEL (reference sequence). CDR3 sequence reads: CASSLSLNSGYYGYTF. In DNA form, the CDR3 reads TGTGCCAGCAGCCTCAGCCTGAATTCTGGATACTATGGCTACACCTTC.

This clonotype was picked up a small number of times. The V and J genes are TRBV7-6 and TRBJ1-1, with a possible D match to TRBD1 (6 bases). V was trimmed by 5 bases and J by 1 base, leaving 14 bases between them. The CDR3 runs to 15 residues. The germline CDR1 and CDR2 sequences are SGHVS and FNYEAQ. The CDR3 region is CASSPRTGQNTEAFF. Here the CDR3 DNA reads TGTGCCAGCAGCCCTCGTACGGGACAGAACACTGAAGCTTTCTTT.

The genes are TRBV9 and TRBJ1-1, with 7 bases lining up with TRBD1. The CDR3 runs to 15 residues. After removal of 0 bases from V and 4 bases from J, the junction contained 6 bases not matched to a gene. Germline V gene sequence: CDR1 SGDLS, CDR2 YYNGEE. The chain's CDR3 is CASSVEEGATTEAFF. The DNA for the CDR3 is TGTGCCAGCAGCGTAGAGGAGGGGGCGACCACTGAAGCTTTCTTT.

This clonotype was recorded many times. The genes are TRBV5-1 and TRBJ1-5; 9 positions agree with TRBD1. The CDR3 contains 13 residues. The V segment lost 4 bases and the J segment 5 bases; nucleotides outside the gene matches: 1. Per the germline V gene, CDR1 is SGHRS and CDR2 is YFSETQ. CDR3 loop: CASSRTGDQPQHF. The CDR3 DNA follows: TGCGCCAGCAGCCGGACAGGGGATCAGCCCCAGCATTTT.

J is TRBJ1-2 and V is TRBV12-3 or TRBV12-4; D not certain. V was shortened by 4 bases and J by 4 bases, with 22 bases between the two germline ends. This CDR3 contains 17 residues. CDR3 sequence reads: CASSYRVASGKVYGYTF. The CDR3 nucleotides are TGTGCCAGCAGTTACCGGGTGGCCTCCGGTAAGGTCTATGGCTACACCTTC.

This chain links TRBV28 with TRBJ2-2; 10 bases match TRBD2. After removal of 6 bases from V and 2 bases from J, the junction contained 9 bases not matched to a gene. The germline V gene has CDR1 MDHEN and CDR2 SYDVKM. The CDR3 extends over 17 amino acids. For the CDR3, the DNA is TGTGCCAGCAGCCACACGAGCGGGAGGGTAAACACCGGGGAGCTGTTTTTT. Protein: CASSHTSGRVNTGELFF. Filled out from reference TRBV28 and TRBJ2-2, the complete variable domain reads DVKVTQSSRYLVKRTGEKVFLECVQDMDHENMFWYRQDPGLGLRLIYFSYDVKMKEKGDIPEGYSVSREKKERFSLILESASTNQTSMYLCASSHTSGRVNTGELFFGEGSRLTVL.

V gene TRBV15 combines with J gene TRBJ1-5; 7 positions match TRBD1. The CDR3 consists of 14 residues. Looked up from germline, CDR1 is LNHNV and CDR2 is YYDKDF (reference sequence). The ends lost 5 bases at V and 6 bases at J; junction bases unmatched: 7. Here the CDR3 reads CATSSQGGVQPQHF. In nucleotides, the CDR3 is TGTGCCACCAGCTCTCAGGGGGGGGTTCAGCCCCAGCATTTT.

The gene calls are TRBV7-2 and TRBJ2-7, with 8 bases that match TRBD1. This CDR3 has 13 amino acids. The trim removed 6 bases at V and 3 bases at J, leaving 4 bases unmatched. The V gene's germline CDR1 is SGHTA and CDR2 FQGNSA. The CDR3 sequence is CASRTTGGYEQYF. The CDR3 region has the DNA TGTGCCAGCAGAACCACAGGGGGCTACGAGCAGTACTTC.

The J gene is TRBJ1-5, the V gene TRBV24-1; 9 bases map to TRBD1. This CDR3 is built from 14 residues. V was pared by 9 bases and J by 2 bases, with 4 bases of the junction left unmatched. CDR1 is KGHDR and CDR2 is SFDVKD in the germline V gene. The CDR3 loop is CATAGQGGNQPQHF. DNA of the CDR3: TGTGCCACCGCGGGACAGGGCGGCAATCAGCCCCAGCATTTT.

The chain joins TRBV3-1 to TRBJ2-2; D may be TRBD1 or TRBD2 (5 bases each). V gave up 4 bases and J gave up 7 bases, with 16 bases separating them. CDR3 length: 15 residues. In germline, CDR1 is LGHDT, CDR2 YNNKEL (reference sequence). The CDR3 sequence is CASSLTGRRGGELFF. For the CDR3, the DNA is TGTGCCAGCAGCCTGACGGGGCGAAGGGGCGGGGAGCTGTTTTTT.